The rows below give T cell receptor beta chains drawn from one sample of a study of Tregs in tolerant kidney transplant recipients. Sequencing used immunoSEQ multiplex PCR; TCRdb keeps in-frame clones, though not all of them. The table lists some 74,000 clones, around 90% of them singletons, with 0.34% in the top ten. Material: Tregs from blood, obtained before the transplant. These receptors came from a human donor who received a combined kidney and bone marrow transplant. Each CDR3 is given with its conserved first and last residue. A D gene is named only where the DNA matches it firmly.

>-|TRBV27|TRBJ2-7
CASSLAVPPYEQYF
TGTGCCAGCAGTTTAGCCGTCCCCCCCTACGAGCAGTACTTC
>-|TRBV27|TRBJ1-1
CASIGYTEAFF
TGTGCCAGCATCGGGTACACTGAAGCTTTCTTT
>-|TRBV21-1|TRBJ2-6
CASSARTGSKSGANVLTF
TGTGCCAGCAGCGCTCGGACAGGGTCCAAATCTGGGGCCAACGTCCTGACTTTC
>-|TRBV18|TRBJ2-7
CASRTSGGPPYEQYF
TGTGCCAGCCGCACCAGTGGGGGCCCCCCCTACGAGCAGTACTTC
>-|TRBV5-1|TRBJ2-1
CASSPGINEQFF
TGCGCCAGCAGCCCCGGGATAAATGAGCAGTTCTTC
>TRBD2|TRBV2|TRBJ2-1
CASMRTSSNEQFF
TGTGCCAGCATGCGGACTAGCAGCAATGAGCAGTTCTTC
>-|TRBV19|TRBJ1-2
CASSIDYSGYTF
TGTGCCAGTAGTATAGACTACTCCGGCTACACCTTC
>-|TRBV27|TRBJ1-3
CASSLSSAGGTGNTIYF
TGTGCCAGCAGTTTATCGAGCGCCGGGGGTACTGGAAACACCATATATTTT
>-|TRBV30|TRBJ2-5
CAWASEHGRIETQYF
TGTGCCTGGGCGTCTGAGCACGGGCGTATTGAGACCCAGTACTTC
>-|TRBV7-6|TRBJ2-5
CASSLEVAYQETQYF
TGTGCCAGCAGCTTAGAAGTAGCTTATCAAGAGACCCAGTACTTC
>TRBD2|TRBV18|TRBJ2-3
CASSPSGSRTDTQYF
TGTGCCAGCTCACCTAGCGGGAGTCGGACAGATACGCAGTATTTT
>-|TRBV6-5|TRBJ1-1
CASSYSTSPNTEAFF
TGTGCCAGCAGTTACTCGACAAGCCCGAACACTGAAGCTTTCTTT
>-|TRBV14|TRBJ2-5
CASSPLSETQYF
TGTGCCAGCAGTCCTTTGAGTGAGACCCAGTACTTC
>TRBD2|TRBV7-3|TRBJ2-1
CASSLEGLPNNEQFF
TGTGCCAGCAGCTTAGAGGGACTACCTAACAATGAGCAGTTCTTC